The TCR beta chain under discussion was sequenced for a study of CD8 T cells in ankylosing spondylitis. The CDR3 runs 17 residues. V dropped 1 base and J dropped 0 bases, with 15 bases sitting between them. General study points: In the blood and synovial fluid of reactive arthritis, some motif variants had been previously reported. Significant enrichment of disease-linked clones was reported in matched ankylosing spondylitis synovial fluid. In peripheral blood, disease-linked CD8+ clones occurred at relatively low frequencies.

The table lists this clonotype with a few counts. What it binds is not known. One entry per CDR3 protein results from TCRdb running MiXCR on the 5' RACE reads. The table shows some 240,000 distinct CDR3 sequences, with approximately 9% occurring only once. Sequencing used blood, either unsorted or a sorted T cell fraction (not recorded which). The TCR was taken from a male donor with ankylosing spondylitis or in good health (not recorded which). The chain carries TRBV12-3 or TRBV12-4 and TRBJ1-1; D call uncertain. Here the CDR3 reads CASSLGAVLMMNTEAFF. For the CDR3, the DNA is TGTGCCAGCAGTTTAGGGGCAGTCTTGATGATGAACACTGAAGCTTTCTTT.